This is a list of T cell receptor beta chains from one sample in a study of cytomegalovirus exposure and HLA in healthy donors. The assay was immunoSEQ multiplex PCR, and TCRdb's table has in-frame clones only and misses some. This table has about 120,000 clones, about 84% appearing once. Sequencing used PBMCs. The receptors here all came from a young man in good health and CMV-seronegative. The CDR3 runs from the conserved cysteine through the conserved F or W. The D gene is left open where the match is weak. Clone size is not always given. Where it is, it says once, few, many or a class for expanded clones.

V gene: TRBV6-1; clone size: .; D gene: .; CDR3 protein: CASSIRGSGYGELFF
V gene: TRBV19; clone size: .; D gene: .; CDR3 protein: CASKDSPMNTEAFF
V gene: TRBV19; clone size: .; D gene: TRBD1; CDR3 protein: CASRLRGNYDGELFF
V gene: TRBV7-6; clone size: .; D gene: TRBD2; CDR3 protein: CASSPLAGGAYNEQFF
V gene: TRBV2; clone size: .; D gene: .; CDR3 protein: CASSEDSSGNTIYF
V gene: TRBV5-1; clone size: few; D gene: .; CDR3 protein: CASSGGGANSPLHF
V gene: TRBV10-2; clone size: .; D gene: .; CDR3 protein: CASSVNLPVRGTEAFF
V gene: TRBV29-1; clone size: .; D gene: .; CDR3 protein: CSVERSSGNTIYF
V gene: TRBV6-6; clone size: .; D gene: .; CDR3 protein: CASSYPGLKETQYF
V gene: TRBV30; clone size: .; D gene: .; CDR3 protein: CAWSVEANYGYTF
V gene: TRBV10-2; clone size: .; D gene: TRBD2; CDR3 protein: CASTGGLAGAYEQYF
V gene: TRBV19; clone size: .; D gene: TRBD2; CDR3 protein: CASSMGGEQFF
V gene: TRBV5-5; clone size: .; D gene: TRBD1; CDR3 protein: CASSLRQGRYEQYF
V gene: TRBV30; clone size: .; D gene: TRBD2; CDR3 protein: CAWRTSGFPRELFF
V gene: TRBV4-1; clone size: .; D gene: .; CDR3 protein: CASSQRSTDQPQHF
V gene: TRBV6-5; clone size: .; D gene: .; CDR3 protein: CASRRATGTYGYTF
V gene: TRBV6-1; clone size: .; D gene: .; CDR3 protein: CASSLTGAQPQHF
V gene: TRBV19; clone size: once; D gene: TRBD1; CDR3 protein: CASRDRGYATNEKLFF
V gene: TRBV6-6; clone size: .; D gene: TRBD2; CDR3 protein: CASRLAGVGTDTQYF
V gene: TRBV7-9; clone size: .; D gene: TRBD1; CDR3 protein: CASSGDSYEQYF
V gene: TRBV6-1; clone size: .; D gene: .; CDR3 protein: CASSERHPGNQPQHF
V gene: TRBV12-5; clone size: .; D gene: .; CDR3 protein: CASGLTTATEAFF
V gene: TRBV6-5; clone size: .; D gene: TRBD1; CDR3 protein: CASSYTRTGSGAEAFF
V gene: TRBV5-1; clone size: .; D gene: .; CDR3 protein: CASSLGPGRQETQYF
V gene: TRBV9; clone size: .; D gene: .; CDR3 protein: CASSVGSGNQPQHF
V gene: TRBV27; clone size: .; D gene: TRBD1; CDR3 protein: CASSTRQGAYEQYF
V gene: TRBV5-5; clone size: .; D gene: TRBD1; CDR3 protein: CASSLERGQGASDTEAFF
V gene: TRBV30; clone size: .; D gene: .; CDR3 protein: CAWSLVGQGNEKLFF
V gene: TRBV5-5; clone size: .; D gene: TRBD1; CDR3 protein: CASSVGTGRHQPQHF
V gene: TRBV19; clone size: .; D gene: .; CDR3 protein: CASSSLEILGYNQPQHF
V gene: TRBV30; clone size: .; D gene: .; CDR3 protein: CAWSVRQDEKLFF
V gene: TRBV14; clone size: .; D gene: .; CDR3 protein: CASSQDPRSDYGYTF
V gene: TRBV30; clone size: .; D gene: .; CDR3 protein: CAWSVQRDRPLAKNIQYF
V gene: TRBV5-5; clone size: .; D gene: .; CDR3 protein: CASSLSGISYNEQFF
V gene: TRBV30; clone size: .; D gene: .; CDR3 protein: CASTTGTEQYF
V gene: TRBV30; clone size: .; D gene: TRBD2; CDR3 protein: CAWSVLRTSGRSDTQYF
V gene: TRBV11-2; clone size: .; D gene: .; CDR3 protein: CASSDMGAREKLFF
V gene: TRBV7-2; clone size: .; D gene: TRBD2; CDR3 protein: CASSSISGGGYNEQFF
V gene: TRBV7-2; clone size: .; D gene: .; CDR3 protein: CASSLNDREKLFF
V gene: TRBV9; clone size: .; D gene: TRBD2; CDR3 protein: CASSQPGLAGDEQFF
V gene: TRBV15; clone size: .; D gene: TRBD1; CDR3 protein: CATSRDSTGTGDQGYTF
V gene: TRBV7-2; clone size: .; D gene: TRBD1; CDR3 protein: CASSSILQGAIGYTF
V gene: TRBV28; clone size: .; D gene: TRBD1; CDR3 protein: CASITSGQGVQPQHF
V gene: TRBV6-5; clone size: .; D gene: .; CDR3 protein: CASRTENEQFF
V gene: TRBV5-1; clone size: .; D gene: TRBD1; CDR3 protein: CASSSRGTGGDEQYF